This TCR beta chain was obtained from a study of cytomegalovirus exposure and HLA in healthy donors. Whole-study results and caveats: A link between a missense DCLRE1C variant and TCR beta V- and J-gene trimming emerged from a later analysis. Earlier analysis looked at TCR beta V segments, and most were productive about 90% or about 30% of the time.

There are 15 residues in the CDR3. Germline-derived CDR1 and CDR2 are SGHNT and YYREEE (reference sequence). V lost 5 bases and J lost 3; bases outside the gene matches: 9. This clone was seen only a few times. Its antigen is as yet unknown. This PCR relied on a set of 60 Vbeta primers and 13 Jbeta primers. Sequenced by immunoSEQ multiplex PCR; TCRdb stores in-frame clones only, minus some. The sample has 30,000 to 40,000 clones; roughly 67% are singletons. The sample was PBMCs. The TCR comes from a man aged 35 to 55 in good health and CMV-seropositive. The chain has TRBV5-4 and TRBJ2-5, with 8 positions matching TRBD1. For the CDR3, the DNA is TGTGCCAGCAGAACAGGGGGGCCGGGCAAAGAGACCCAGTACTTC. Translating gives CASRTGGPGKETQYF.